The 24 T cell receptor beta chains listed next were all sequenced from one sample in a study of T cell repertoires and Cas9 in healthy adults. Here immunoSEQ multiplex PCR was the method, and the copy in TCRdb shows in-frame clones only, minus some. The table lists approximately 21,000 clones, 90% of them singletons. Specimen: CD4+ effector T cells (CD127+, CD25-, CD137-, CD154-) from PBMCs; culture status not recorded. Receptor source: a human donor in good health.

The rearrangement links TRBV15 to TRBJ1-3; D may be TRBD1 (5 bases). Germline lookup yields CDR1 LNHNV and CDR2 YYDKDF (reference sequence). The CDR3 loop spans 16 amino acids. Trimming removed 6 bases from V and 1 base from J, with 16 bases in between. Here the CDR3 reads CATSDPGGSSGNTIYF. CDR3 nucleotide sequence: TGTGCCACCAGTGACCCTGGGGGGTCTTCTGGAAACACCATATATTTT.

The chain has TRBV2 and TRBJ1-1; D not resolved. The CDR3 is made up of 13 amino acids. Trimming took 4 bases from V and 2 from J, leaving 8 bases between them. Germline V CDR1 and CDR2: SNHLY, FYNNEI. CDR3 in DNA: TGTGCCAGCAGTGCAAGTCGTAACACTGAAGCTTTCTTT. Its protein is CASSASRNTEAFF.

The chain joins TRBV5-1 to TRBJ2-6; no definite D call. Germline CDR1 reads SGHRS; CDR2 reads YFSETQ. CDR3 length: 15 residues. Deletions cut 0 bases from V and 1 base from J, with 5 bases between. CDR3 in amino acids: CASSLETSGANVLTF. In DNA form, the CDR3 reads TGCGCCAGCAGCTTGGAAACTTCTGGGGCCAACGTCCTGACTTTC. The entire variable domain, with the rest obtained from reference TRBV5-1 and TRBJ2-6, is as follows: KAGVTQTPRYLIKTRGQQVTLSCSPISGHRSVSWYQQTPGQGLQFLFEYFSETQRNKGNFPGRFSGRQFSNSRSEMNVSTLELGDSALYLCASSLETSGANVLTFGAGSRLTVL.

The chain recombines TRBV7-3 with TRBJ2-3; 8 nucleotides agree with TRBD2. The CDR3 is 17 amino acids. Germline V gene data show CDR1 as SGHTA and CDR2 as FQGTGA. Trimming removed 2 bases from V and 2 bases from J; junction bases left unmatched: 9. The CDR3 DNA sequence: TGTGCCAGCAGCTTAGGATATAGCGGGGAACCCACAGATACGCAGTATTTT. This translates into CASSLGYSGEPTDTQYF. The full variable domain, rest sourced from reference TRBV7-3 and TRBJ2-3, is GAGVSQTPSNKVTEKGKYVELRCDPISGHTALYWYRQSLGQGPEFLIYFQGTGAADDSGLPNDRFFAVRPEGSVSTLKIQRTERGDSAVYLCASSLGYSGEPTDTQYFGPGTRLTVL.

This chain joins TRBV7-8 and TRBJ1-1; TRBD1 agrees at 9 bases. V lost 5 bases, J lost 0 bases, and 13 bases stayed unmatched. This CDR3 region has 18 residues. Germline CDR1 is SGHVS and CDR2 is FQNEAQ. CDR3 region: CASSLEPGQGLLNTEAFF. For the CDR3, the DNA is TGTGCCAGCAGCCTAGAGCCGGGACAGGGCTTACTGAACACTGAAGCTTTCTTT. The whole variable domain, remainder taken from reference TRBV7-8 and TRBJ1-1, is GAGVSQSPRYKVAKRGQDVALRCDPISGHVSLFWYQQALGQGPEFLTYFQNEAQLDKSGLPSDRFFAERPEGSVSTLKIQRTQQEDSAVYLCASSLEPGQGLLNTEAFFGQGTRLTVV.

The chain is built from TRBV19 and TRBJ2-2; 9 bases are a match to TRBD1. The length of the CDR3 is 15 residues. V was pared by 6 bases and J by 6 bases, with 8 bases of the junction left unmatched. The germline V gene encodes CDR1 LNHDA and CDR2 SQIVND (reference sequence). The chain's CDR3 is CASRRGQGLPGELFF. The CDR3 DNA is TGTGCCAGTAGAAGGGGACAGGGTCTGCCCGGGGAGCTGTTTTTT.

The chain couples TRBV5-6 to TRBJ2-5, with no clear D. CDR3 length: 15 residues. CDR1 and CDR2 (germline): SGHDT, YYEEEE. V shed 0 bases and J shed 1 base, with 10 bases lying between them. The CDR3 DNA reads TGTGCCAGCAGCTTGGGTGTACAGCGCCAAGAGACCCAGTACTTC. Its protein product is CASSLGVQRQETQYF.

CDR3 sequence: CASSSPTEMNTEAFF. DNA of the CDR3: TGTGCCAGCAGCTCACCGACAGAAATGAACACTGAAGCTTTCTTT. The rearrangement uses TRBV6-6 and TRBJ1-1; tentatively, D is TRBD1 (5 bases). Germline values: CDR1 MNHNY, CDR2 SVGAGI (reference sequence). The V gene lost 6 bases and the J gene lost 0 bases, with 14 bases spanning the gap. The CDR3 is 15 amino acids.

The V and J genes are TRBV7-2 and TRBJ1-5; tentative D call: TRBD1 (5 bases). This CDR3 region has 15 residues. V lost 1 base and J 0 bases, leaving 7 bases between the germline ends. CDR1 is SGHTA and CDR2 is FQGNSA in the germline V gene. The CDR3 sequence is CASSLVGASNQPQHF. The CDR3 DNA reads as TGTGCCAGCAGCTTAGTAGGGGCTAGCAATCAGCCCCAGCATTTT.

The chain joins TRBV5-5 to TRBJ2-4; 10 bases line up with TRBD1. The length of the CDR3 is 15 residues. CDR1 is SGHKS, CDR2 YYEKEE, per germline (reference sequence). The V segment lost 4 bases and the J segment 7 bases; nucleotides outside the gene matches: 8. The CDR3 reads CASSRDRGTGNIQYF. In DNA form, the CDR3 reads TGTGCCAGCAGCAGGGACAGGGGAACGGGCAACATTCAGTACTTC.

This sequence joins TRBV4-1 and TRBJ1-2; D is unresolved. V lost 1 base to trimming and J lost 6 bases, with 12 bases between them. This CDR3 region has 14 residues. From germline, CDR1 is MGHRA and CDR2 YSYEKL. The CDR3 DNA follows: TGCGCCAGCAGCCAAGGAAACGGCCCCAATGGCTACACCTTC. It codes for CASSQGNGPNGYTF.

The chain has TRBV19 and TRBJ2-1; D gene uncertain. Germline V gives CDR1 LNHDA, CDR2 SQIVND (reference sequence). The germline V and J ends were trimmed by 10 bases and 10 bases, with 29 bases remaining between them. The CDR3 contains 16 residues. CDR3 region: CATQPRRNVGSSEQFF. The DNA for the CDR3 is TGTGCCACCCAACCCCGACGGAACGTGGGATCGTCAGAGCAGTTCTTC.

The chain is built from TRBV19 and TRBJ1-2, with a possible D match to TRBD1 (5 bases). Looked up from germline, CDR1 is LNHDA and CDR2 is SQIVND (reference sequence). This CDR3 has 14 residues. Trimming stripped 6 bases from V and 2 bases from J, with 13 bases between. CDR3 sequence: CASSMTRQNYGYTF. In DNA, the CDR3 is TGTGCCAGTAGCATGACCAGACAGAACTATGGCTACACCTTC.

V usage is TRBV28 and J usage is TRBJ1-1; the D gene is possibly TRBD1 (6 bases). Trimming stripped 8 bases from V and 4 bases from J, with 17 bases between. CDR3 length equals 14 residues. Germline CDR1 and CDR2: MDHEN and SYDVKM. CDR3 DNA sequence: TGTGCCAGCTCCCGGGGGGGGCTGAGCACTGAAGCTTTCTTT. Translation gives CASSRGGLSTEAFF.

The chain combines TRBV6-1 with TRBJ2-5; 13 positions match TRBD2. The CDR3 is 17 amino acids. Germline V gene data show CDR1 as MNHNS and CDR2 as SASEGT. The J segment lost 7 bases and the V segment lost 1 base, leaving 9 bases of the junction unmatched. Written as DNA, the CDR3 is TGTGCCAGCAGTGAAGAACTAGCGGGGGGGCCGGCTGGGACCCAGTACTTC. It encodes CASSEELAGGPAGTQYF.

The CDR3 DNA reads TGTGCCAGCAGGCCCTCAGGAAGCAATCAGCCCCAGCATTTT. This gives the protein CASRPSGSNQPQHF. This chain connects TRBV6-5 to TRBJ1-5; no clear D. V was shortened by 6 bases and J by 1 base, with 10 bases between the two germline ends. The CDR3 loop spans 14 amino acids. Germline loops: CDR1 MNHEY, CDR2 SVGAGI.

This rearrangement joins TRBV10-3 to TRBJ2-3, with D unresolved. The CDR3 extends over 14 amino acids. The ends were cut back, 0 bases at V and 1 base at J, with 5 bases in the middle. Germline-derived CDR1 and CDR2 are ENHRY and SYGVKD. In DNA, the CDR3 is TGTGCCATCAGTGAGTCGGTCGGCACAGATACGCAGTATTTT. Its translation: CAISESVGTDTQYF.

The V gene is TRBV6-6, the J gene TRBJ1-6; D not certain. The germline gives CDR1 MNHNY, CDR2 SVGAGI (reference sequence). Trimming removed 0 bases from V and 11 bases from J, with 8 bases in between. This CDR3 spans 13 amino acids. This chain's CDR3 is CASSYSKITPLHF. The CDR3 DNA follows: TGTGCCAGCAGTTACTCGAAAATTACACCCCTCCACTTT.

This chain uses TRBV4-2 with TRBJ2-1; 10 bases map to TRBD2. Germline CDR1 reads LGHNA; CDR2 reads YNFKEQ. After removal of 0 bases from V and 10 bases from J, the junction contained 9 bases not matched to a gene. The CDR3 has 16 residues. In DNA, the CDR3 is TGTGCCAGCAGCCAAGACTGGAGCGGGGGGGCAGGGGAGCAGTTCTTC. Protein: CASSQDWSGGAGEQFF.

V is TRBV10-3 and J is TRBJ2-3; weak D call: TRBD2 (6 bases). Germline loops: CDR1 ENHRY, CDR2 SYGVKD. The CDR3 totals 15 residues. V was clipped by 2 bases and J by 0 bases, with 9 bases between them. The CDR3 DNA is TGTGCCATCAGTGAGGGCGGGGTAAGCACAGATACGCAGTATTTT. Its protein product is CAISEGGVSTDTQYF.

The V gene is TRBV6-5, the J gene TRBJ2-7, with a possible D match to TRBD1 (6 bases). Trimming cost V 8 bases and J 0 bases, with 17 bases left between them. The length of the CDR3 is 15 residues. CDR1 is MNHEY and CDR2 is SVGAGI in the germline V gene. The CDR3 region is CASSLRTDSSYEQYF. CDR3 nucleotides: TGTGCCAGCTCTCTTCGGACGGACAGCTCCTACGAGCAGTACTTC.

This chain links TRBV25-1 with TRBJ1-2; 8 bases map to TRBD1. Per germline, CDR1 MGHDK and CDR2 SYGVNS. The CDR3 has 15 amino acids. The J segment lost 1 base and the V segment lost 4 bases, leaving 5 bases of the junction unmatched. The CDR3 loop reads CASSGWTGINYGYTF. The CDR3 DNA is TGTGCCAGCAGTGGATGGACAGGGATTAACTATGGCTACACCTTC.

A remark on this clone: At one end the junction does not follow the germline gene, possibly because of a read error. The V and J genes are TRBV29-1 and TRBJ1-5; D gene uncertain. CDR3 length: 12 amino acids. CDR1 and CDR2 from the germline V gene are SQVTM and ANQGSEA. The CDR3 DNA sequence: TGCAGCGTTCAAGAGGAGGGACAGCCCCAGCATTTT. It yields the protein CSVQEEGQPQHF.

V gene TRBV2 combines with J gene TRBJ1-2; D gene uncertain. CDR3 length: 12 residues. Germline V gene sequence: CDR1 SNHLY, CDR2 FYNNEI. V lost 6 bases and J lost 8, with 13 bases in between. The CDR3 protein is CASSWVTGGYTF. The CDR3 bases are TGTGCCAGCAGCTGGGTGACCGGCGGCTACACCTTC. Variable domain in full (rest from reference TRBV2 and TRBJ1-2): EPEVTQTPSHQVTQMGQEVILRCVPISNHLYFYWYRQILGQKVEFLVSFYNNEISEKSEIFDDQFSVERPDGSNFTLKIRSTKLEDSAMYFCASSWVTGGYTFGSGTRLTVV.